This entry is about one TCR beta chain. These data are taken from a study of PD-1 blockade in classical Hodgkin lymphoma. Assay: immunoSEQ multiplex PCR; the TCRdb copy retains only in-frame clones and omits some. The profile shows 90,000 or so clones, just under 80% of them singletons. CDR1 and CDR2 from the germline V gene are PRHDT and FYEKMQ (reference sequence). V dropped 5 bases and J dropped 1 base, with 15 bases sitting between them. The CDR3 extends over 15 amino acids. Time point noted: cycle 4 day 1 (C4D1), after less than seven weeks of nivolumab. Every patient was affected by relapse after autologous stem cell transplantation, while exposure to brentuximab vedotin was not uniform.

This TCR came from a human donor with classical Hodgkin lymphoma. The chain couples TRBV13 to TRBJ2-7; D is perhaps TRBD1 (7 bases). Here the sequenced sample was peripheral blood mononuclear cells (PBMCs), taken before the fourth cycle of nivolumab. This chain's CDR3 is CASSPGDRPSYEQYF. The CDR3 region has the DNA TGTGCCAGCAGCCCGGGGGACAGACCTTCCTACGAGCAGTACTTC.